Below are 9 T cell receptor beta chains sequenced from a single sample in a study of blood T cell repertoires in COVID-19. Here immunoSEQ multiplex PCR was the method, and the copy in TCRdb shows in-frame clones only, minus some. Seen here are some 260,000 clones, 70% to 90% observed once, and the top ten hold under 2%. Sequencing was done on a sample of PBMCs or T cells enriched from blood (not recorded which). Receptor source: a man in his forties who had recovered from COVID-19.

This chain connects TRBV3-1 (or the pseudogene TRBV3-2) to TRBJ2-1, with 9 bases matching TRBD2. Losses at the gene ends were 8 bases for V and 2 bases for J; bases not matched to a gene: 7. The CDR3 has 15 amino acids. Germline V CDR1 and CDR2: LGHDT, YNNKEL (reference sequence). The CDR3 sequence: CASSPGGGAYNEQFF. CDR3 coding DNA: TGTGCCAGCTCCCCCGGCGGGGGGGCCTACAATGAGCAGTTCTTC.

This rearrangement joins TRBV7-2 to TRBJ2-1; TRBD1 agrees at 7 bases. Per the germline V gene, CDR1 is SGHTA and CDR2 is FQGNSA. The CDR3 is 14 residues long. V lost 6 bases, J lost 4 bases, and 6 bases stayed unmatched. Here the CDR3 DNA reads TGTGCCAGCAGGCCAGGGGGAGTGTACAATGAGCAGTTCTTC. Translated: CASRPGGVYNEQFF.

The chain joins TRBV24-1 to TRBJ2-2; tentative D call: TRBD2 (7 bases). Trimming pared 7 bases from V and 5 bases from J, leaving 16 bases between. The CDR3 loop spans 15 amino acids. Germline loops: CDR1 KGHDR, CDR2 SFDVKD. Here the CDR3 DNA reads TGTGCCACCAGAGGGGGGGCATTGGAGACCGGGGAGCTGTTTTTT. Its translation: CATRGGALETGELFF.

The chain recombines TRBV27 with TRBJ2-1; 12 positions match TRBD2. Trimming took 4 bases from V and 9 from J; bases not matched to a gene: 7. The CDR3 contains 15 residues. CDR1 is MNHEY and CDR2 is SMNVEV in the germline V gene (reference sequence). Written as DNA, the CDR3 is TGTGCCAGCAGTTCCTGGACTAGCGGGATAAGTGAGCAGTTCTTC. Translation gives CASSSWTSGISEQFF.

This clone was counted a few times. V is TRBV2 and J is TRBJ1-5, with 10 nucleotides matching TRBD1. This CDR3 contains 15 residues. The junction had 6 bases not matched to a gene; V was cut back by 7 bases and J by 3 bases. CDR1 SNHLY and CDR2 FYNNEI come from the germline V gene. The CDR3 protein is CASTQTGGSNQPQHF. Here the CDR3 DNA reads TGTGCCAGCACACAGACAGGGGGCTCCAATCAGCCCCAGCATTTT.

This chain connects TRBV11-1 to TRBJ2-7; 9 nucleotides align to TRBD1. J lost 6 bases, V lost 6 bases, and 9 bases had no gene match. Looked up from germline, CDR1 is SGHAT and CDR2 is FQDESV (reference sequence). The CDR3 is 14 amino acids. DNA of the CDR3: TGTGCCAGCAGGACTAAGGGACAGGGAAGCGAGCAGTACTTC. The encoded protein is CASRTKGQGSEQYF. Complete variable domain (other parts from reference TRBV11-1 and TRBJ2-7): EAEVAQSPRYKITEKSQAVAFWCDPISGHATLYWYRQILGQGPELLVQFQDESVVDDSQLPKDRFSAERLKGVDSTLKIQPAELGDSAMYLCASRTKGQGSEQYFGPGTRLTVT.

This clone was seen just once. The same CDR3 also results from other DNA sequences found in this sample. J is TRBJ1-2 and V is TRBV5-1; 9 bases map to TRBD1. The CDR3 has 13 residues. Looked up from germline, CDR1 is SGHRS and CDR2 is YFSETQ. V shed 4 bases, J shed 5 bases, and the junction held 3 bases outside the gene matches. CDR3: CASSPGQGYGYTF. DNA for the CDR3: TGCGCCAGCAGCCCGGGACAGGGTTATGGCTACACCTTC.

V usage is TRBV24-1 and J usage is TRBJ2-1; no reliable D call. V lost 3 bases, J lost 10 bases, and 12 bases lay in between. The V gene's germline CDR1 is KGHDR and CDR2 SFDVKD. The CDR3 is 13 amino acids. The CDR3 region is CATSDTNKEEQFF. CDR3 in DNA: TGTGCCACCAGTGATACAAATAAAGAAGAGCAGTTCTTC.

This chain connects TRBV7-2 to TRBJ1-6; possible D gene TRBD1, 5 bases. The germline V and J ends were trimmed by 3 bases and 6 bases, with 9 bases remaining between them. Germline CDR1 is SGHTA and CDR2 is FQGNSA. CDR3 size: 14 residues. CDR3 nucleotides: TGTGCCAGCAGCTTCGGGGGGGGTAATTCACCCCTCCACTTT. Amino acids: CASSFGGGNSPLHF.